The 5 T cell receptor beta chains given below trace back to one sample, sequenced in a study of regulatory T cells in long-lasting Graves disease (dated by TCRdb to 2020 to 2023). Per the publication, the time point label means: newly diagnosed GD, antithyroid drugs for less than 3 months. For both TCR sequencing and RNA sequencing, RNA was extracted from PBMCs in TRIzol. Receptor amplification or capture employed multiplex PCR. Sequencer: Illumina HiSeq 4000. CDR3 regions were amplified by Arm-PCR with iRepertoire HTBI primers to construct TCR beta libraries. The raw public data were reprocessed by TCRdb itself: fastp quality trimming at Q25, MiXCR clonotype calling, in-frame beta chains only. Every distinct CDR3 protein forms one entry, paired with its most common genes and DNA. The sample yields under 300,000 distinct CDR3 sequences; just over 20% were counted once. Of the sample, about 15% is held by the ten largest clones.

Sequencing was performed on peripheral blood mononuclear cells (PBMCs), taken at new diagnosis, from a patient treated with antithyroid drugs. The receptor set was obtained from a female donor with Graves disease.

Comment on this clonotype: Here the CDR3 omits its conserved ending phenylalanine or tryptophan, so a read error is the likely source. The chain recombines TRBV7-3 with TRBJ1-4; possibly TRBD1 for D (5 bases). Trimming pared 5 bases from V and 8 bases from J, leaving 18 bases between. This CDR3 has 15 amino acids. The germline CDR1 and CDR2 sequences are SGHTA and FQGTGA. Written as DNA, the CDR3 is TGTGCCAGCAGCCCCCGACAGCTACCCGACGAAAAACTGTTTTCT. As protein: CASSPRQLPDEKLFS.

Many counts were recorded for this clonotype. This chain links TRBV6-2 or TRBV6-3 with TRBJ2-2; maybe TRBD1 (6 bases). This CDR3 is 16 amino acids long. V was clipped by 2 bases and J by 7 bases, with 17 bases between them. The V gene's germline CDR1 is MNHEY and CDR2 SVGEGT. The CDR3 bases are TGTGCCAGCAGTTACCCTGGGACACCAGAAGGCGGGGAGCTGTTTTTT. The encoded protein is CASSYPGTPEGGELFF.

This clonotype was picked up many times. Being one base from a much bigger clone, this may be a read error. DNA for the CDR3: TGTGCCAGCAATTCTGAACAGGGGAATAGCAATCAGCCCCAGCATTTT. Its protein is CASNSEQGNSNQPQHF. This chain joins TRBV6-1 and TRBJ1-5; 7 bases map to TRBD1. From germline, CDR1 is MNHNS and CDR2 SASEGT. The V gene end was trimmed by 7 bases and the J gene end by 0 bases; junction bases not matched to a gene: 9. This CDR3 is 16 amino acids long.

This clonotype was counted many times. The genes are TRBV3-1 and TRBJ1-4; D is unresolved. This CDR3 has 17 amino acids. The ends were cut back, 0 bases at V and 3 bases at J, with 14 bases in the middle. In germline, CDR1 is LGHDT, CDR2 YNNKEL (reference sequence). The CDR3 is CASSQDRSGSANEKLFF. The CDR3 nucleotides are TGTGCCAGCAGCCAAGATCGGTCTGGAAGTGCTAATGAAAAACTGTTTTTT.

This clonotype was counted many times. V gene TRBV28 combines with J gene TRBJ1-1; D ambiguous. CDR3 length: 13 residues. Per the germline V gene, CDR1 is MDHEN and CDR2 is SYDVKM. The ends were cut back, 3 bases at V and 2 bases at J, with 7 bases in the middle. The CDR3 bases are TGTGCCAGCAGTTTTAAGCGAAACACTGAAGCTTTCTTT. The encoded protein is CASSFKRNTEAFF.